Here is one TCR beta chain with its context. The germline V gene encodes CDR1 SGHAT and CDR2 FQNNGV. V gave up 2 bases and J gave up 2 bases; unmatched junction bases: 12. This CDR3 is built from 18 residues. The data belong to a study of blood T cell repertoires in COVID-19. Study as a whole: Whether acute or convalescent, the COVID-19 samples came from the United States, Italy and Spain. The cDNA or gDNA used as material had been derived from T cells, B-cell-depleted T cells, or PBMCs.

Profiled with immunoSEQ multiplex PCR; TCRdb holds only in-frame clones, not every one. The sample comprises some 150,000 clones, 65% to 90% of which are singletons, and roughly 2.9% rests with the top ten. The chain uses TRBV11-2 and TRBJ2-1, with 7 bases that match TRBD2. Source material: peripheral blood. The receptor's source is a man in his forties or fifties with acute or convalescent COVID-19. CDR3 in DNA: TGTGCCAGCAGCTTATACTTCTCGGCGGGAGCCGCCTACAATGAGCAGTTCTTC. It translates to CASSLYFSAGAAYNEQFF.